Presented here are 23 T cell receptor beta chains from one specimen sequenced in a study of yellow fever vaccine responses in identical twins. In TCRdb, the RT-PCR reads were re-called with MiXCR into one record per CDR3 protein. This sample carries around 33,000 distinct CDR3 sequences, roughly three fifths of them seen once, and the ten largest clones take 4.5%. The specimen was T cells from blood (PBMCs), unsorted or a sorted subset (not recorded which), collected before or after yellow fever vaccination (not recorded which). The receptors were gathered from a woman aged 18-30 years who received the yellow fever vaccine.

V is TRBV2 and J is TRBJ1-1; D uncertain. There are 13 residues in the CDR3. Germline CDR1 is SNHLY and CDR2 is FYNNEI. V gave up 3 bases and J gave up 7 bases, with 12 bases separating them. The CDR3 DNA is TGTGCCAGCAGTGATCTTACTTTGTTTGAAGCTTTCTTT. This encodes CASSDLTLFEAFF.

The CDR3 nucleotides read TGTGCCAGCTCAACCTTACAGGGGGCGTCGTCTGAAGCTTTCTTT. This gives the protein CASSTLQGASSEAFF. This rearrangement joins TRBV18 to TRBJ1-1; TRBD1 matches at 9 bases. In germline, CDR1 is KGHSH, CDR2 LQKENI. This CDR3 is built from 15 residues. V gave up 5 bases and J gave up 6 bases; unmatched junction bases: 10. The full variable domain, with the rest looked up from reference TRBV18 and TRBJ1-1, is NAGVMQNPRHLVRRRGQEARLRCSPMKGHSHVYWYRQLPEEGLKFMVYLQKENIIDESGMPKERFSAEFPKEGPSILRIQQVVRGDSAAYFCASSTLQGASSEAFFGQGTRLTVV.

This clonotype was seen only a few times. This chain uses TRBV4-3 with TRBJ2-3; D unresolved. Germline V gene lookup returns CDR1 LGHNA and CDR2 YSLEER. The CDR3 is 15 amino acids. V was pared by 1 base and J by 1 base, with 9 bases between. CDR3 region: CASSQGGMGTDTQYF. CDR3 sequence (DNA): TGCGCCAGCAGCCAAGGGGGAATGGGCACAGATACGCAGTATTTT.

Only one count was recorded for this clonotype. The chain joins TRBV11-1 to TRBJ2-7, with TRBD1 matching 7 bases. Trimming removed 6 bases from V and 5 bases from J; junction bases left unmatched: 7. Germline CDR1 is SGHAT and CDR2 is FQDESV (reference sequence). The CDR3 is 13 amino acids. DNA of the CDR3: TGTGCCAGCAGTTACGACAGGGTCCACGAGCAGTACGTC. Protein product: CASSYDRVHEQYV.

The V call is TRBV28, the J call TRBJ2-3; 14 bases line up with TRBD2. J gave up 0 bases and V 3 bases, and 11 bases lay outside the gene matches. Looked up from germline, CDR1 is MDHEN and CDR2 is SYDVKM. This CDR3 region has 20 residues. CDR3 amino acids: CASSFLRTSGRNTSTDTQYF. The CDR3 DNA reads as TGTGCCAGCAGTTTTCTGAGGACTAGCGGGAGGAACACTAGCACAGATACGCAGTATTTT. The whole variable domain, filled in from reference TRBV28 and TRBJ2-3, reads DVKVTQSSRYLVKRTGEKVFLECVQDMDHENMFWYRQDPGLGLRLIYFSYDVKMKEKGDIPEGYSVSREKKERFSLILESASTNQTSMYLCASSFLRTSGRNTSTDTQYFGPGTRLTVL.

The rearrangement links TRBV12-3 or TRBV12-4 to TRBJ1-2; possibly TRBD1 for D (5 bases). This CDR3 has 17 amino acids. The V and J ends lost 6 bases and 0 bases respectively, with 20 bases between them. This CDR3 reads CASSSFRALFANYGYTF. The CDR3 DNA follows: TGTGCCAGCAGCTCTTTCAGGGCCCTCTTCGCTAACTATGGCTACACCTTC.

The J gene is TRBJ2-5, the V gene TRBV11-2; D might be TRBD1 (5 bases). The CDR3 length is 13 residues. Germline lookup yields CDR1 SGHAT and CDR2 FQNNGV. V lost 5 bases and J lost 5, with 12 bases in between. The CDR3 DNA follows: TGTGCCAGCAGCGCGCTGGCAGGGGAGACCCAGTACTTC. Amino acid sequence: CASSALAGETQYF.

CDR3 residues: CASSHLGTSGADTQYF. The CDR3 region has the DNA TGTGCCAGCAGCCATCTCGGGACTAGCGGGGCAGATACGCAGTATTTT. The chain couples TRBV11-2 to TRBJ2-3, with 13 nucleotides matching TRBD2. V lost 5 bases and J lost 4; bases outside the gene matches: 6. In germline, CDR1 is SGHAT, CDR2 FQNNGV. This CDR3 spans 16 amino acids.

The rearrangement uses TRBV5-5 and TRBJ2-7; D is possibly TRBD2 (5 bases). Deletions cut 0 bases from V and 1 base from J, with 11 bases between. Germline-derived CDR1 and CDR2 are SGHKS and YYEKEE (reference sequence). The CDR3 length is 15 residues. CDR3 bases: TGTGCCAGCAGCTTGGGTCTAGCAGATTCCTACGAGCAGTACTTC. Translated: CASSLGLADSYEQYF.

The rearrangement links TRBV7-3 to TRBJ2-7, with D tentatively TRBD2 (5 bases). Trimming shortened V by 3 bases and J by 1 base, and 10 bases separated the two germline ends. The CDR3 is 14 residues long. CDR1 SGHTA and CDR2 FQGTGA come from the germline V gene. CDR3 region: CASSFTEGSYEQYF. The CDR3, as DNA: TGTGCCAGCAGCTTCACAGAGGGATCCTACGAGCAGTACTTC.

The J gene is TRBJ1-2, the V gene TRBV9; D is undetermined. The V gene's germline CDR1 is SGDLS and CDR2 YYNGEE. V was cut by 1 base and J by 3 bases, with 7 bases left in between. This CDR3 comprises 13 residues. In nucleotides, the CDR3 is TGTGCCAGCAGCGTACCCGGGGACTATGGCTACACCTTC. Protein product: CASSVPGDYGYTF.

V is TRBV11-3 and J is TRBJ2-5, with D perhaps being TRBD1 or TRBD2 (6 bases each). The CDR3 has 16 residues. V lost 7 bases and J 5 bases, leaving 23 bases between the germline ends. Germline CDR1 is SGHNT and CDR2 is YENEEA. CDR3 loop: CASTKNVGGLGETQYF. The CDR3 region has the DNA TGTGCCAGCACCAAAAACGTTGGGGGGCTCGGGGAGACCCAGTACTTC.

The table lists this clonotype with a count of one. V and J are TRBV9 and TRBJ2-5; the D is unclear. From germline, CDR1 is SGDLS and CDR2 YYNGEE. The length of the CDR3 is 13 residues. V shed 2 bases and J shed 1 base, with 6 bases lying between them. The CDR3 DNA sequence: TGTGCCAGCAGCGTCTATCCCCAAGAGACCCAGTACTTC. It yields the protein CASSVYPQETQYF.

The chain employs TRBV2 and TRBJ2-1, with D uncertain. Between the trimmed V and J ends, which lost 6 bases and 5 bases, there was a span of 5 bases. Germline V gene data show CDR1 as SNHLY and CDR2 as FYNNEI. The CDR3 is 11 residues long. CDR3 coding DNA: TGTGCCAGCAGGTGGGACAATGAGCAGTTCTTC. This codes for CASRWDNEQFF.

The chain links TRBV7-2 to TRBJ2-5; 11 positions match TRBD2. Germline V CDR1 and CDR2: SGHTA, FQGNSA. This CDR3 region has 14 residues. Trimming removed 6 bases from V and 6 bases from J; junction bases left unmatched: 6. DNA of the CDR3: TGTGCCAGCAGGAGACTAGCGGGATGGCAGACCCAGTACTTC. Translation: CASRRLAGWQTQYF. The variable domain in full, completed from reference TRBV7-2 and TRBJ2-5, reads GAGVSQSPSNKVTEKGKDVELRCDPISGHTALYWYRQSLGQGLEFLIYFQGNSAPDKSGLPSDRFSAERTGGSVSTLTIQRTQQEDSAVYLCASRRLAGWQTQYFGPGTRLLVL.

The chain is built from TRBV11-1 and TRBJ1-2, with 7 bases aligning to TRBD1. CDR1 is SGHAT, CDR2 FQDESV, per germline (reference sequence). With V trimmed by 3 bases and J by 2 bases, 3 bases remained unmatched. The CDR3 runs to 14 residues. Here the CDR3 reads CASSFGTENYGYTF. The CDR3 nucleotides read TGTGCCAGCAGCTTCGGGACAGAGAACTATGGCTACACCTTC.

The chain couples TRBV5-4 to TRBJ1-2, with D unresolved. The germline V gene encodes CDR1 SGHNT and CDR2 YYREEE (reference sequence). The length of the CDR3 is 13 residues. Trimming pared 0 bases from V and 3 bases from J, leaving 6 bases between. This CDR3 is CASSLAGDYGYTF. The DNA of the CDR3 is TGTGCCAGCAGCTTGGCCGGGGACTATGGCTACACCTTC. The whole variable domain, filled in from reference TRBV5-4 and TRBJ1-2, reads ETGVTQSPTHLIKTRGQQVTLRCSSQSGHNTVSWYQQALGQGPQFIFQYYREEENGRGNFPPRFSGLQFPNYSSELNVNALELDDSALYLCASSLAGDYGYTFGSGTRLTVV.

J is TRBJ2-7 and V is TRBV11-2, with 7 nucleotides matching TRBD2. There are 14 residues in the CDR3. Germline V lookup: CDR1 SGHAT, CDR2 FQNNGV. V lost 7 bases, J lost 0 bases, and 6 bases stayed unmatched. The CDR3 is CASTHGGSSYEQYV. The CDR3 DNA reads as TGTGCCAGCACCCACGGGGGGAGCTCCTACGAGCAGTACGTC.

This sequence joins TRBV29-1 and TRBJ1-1; 7 bases line up with TRBD1. The CDR3 loop spans 12 amino acids. Germline V lookup: CDR1 SQVTM, CDR2 ANQGSEA. CDR3 loop: CSHGTADTEAFF. DNA of the CDR3: TGCAGTCATGGGACAGCGGACACTGAAGCTTTCTTT.

This chain uses TRBV29-1 with TRBJ2-6, with no clear D. Between the trimmed V and J ends, which lost 6 bases and 3 bases, there was a span of 9 bases. From germline, CDR1 is SQVTM and CDR2 ANQGSEA. The length of the CDR3 is 13 residues. In DNA, the CDR3 is TGCAGCGTCCGGAGCCTTGGGGCCAACGTCCTGACTTTC. As protein: CSVRSLGANVLTF.

This clonotype was seen only a few times. The J gene is TRBJ2-1, the V gene TRBV2; tentative D call: TRBD2 (5 bases). V was pared by 2 bases and J by 7 bases, with 15 bases between. The CDR3 contains 15 residues. CDR1 is SNHLY and CDR2 is FYNNEI in the germline V gene. CDR3 DNA: TGTGCCAGCAGTGAACAGGAGGTAGGAACTAATGAGCAGTTCTTC. It specifies CASSEQEVGTNEQFF.

The V call is TRBV15, the J call TRBJ1-1; D is unclear. V lost 0 bases and J 1 base, leaving 12 bases between the germline ends. The CDR3 has 16 amino acids. Germline values: CDR1 LNHNV, CDR2 YYDKDF (reference sequence). The CDR3 reads CATSRDVGLGNTEAFF. The CDR3 DNA reads as TGTGCCACCAGCAGAGATGTAGGGCTGGGGAACACTGAAGCTTTCTTT.

V is TRBV11-2 and J is TRBJ2-7; D not certain. CDR1 and CDR2 from the germline V gene are SGHAT and FQNNGV. The CDR3 length is 14 residues. The V end was cut by 7 bases, the J end by 2 bases, with 15 bases between. The CDR3 sequence is CASTNLVQPYEQYF. DNA for the CDR3: TGTGCCAGCACCAATCTCGTCCAGCCCTACGAGCAGTACTTC.